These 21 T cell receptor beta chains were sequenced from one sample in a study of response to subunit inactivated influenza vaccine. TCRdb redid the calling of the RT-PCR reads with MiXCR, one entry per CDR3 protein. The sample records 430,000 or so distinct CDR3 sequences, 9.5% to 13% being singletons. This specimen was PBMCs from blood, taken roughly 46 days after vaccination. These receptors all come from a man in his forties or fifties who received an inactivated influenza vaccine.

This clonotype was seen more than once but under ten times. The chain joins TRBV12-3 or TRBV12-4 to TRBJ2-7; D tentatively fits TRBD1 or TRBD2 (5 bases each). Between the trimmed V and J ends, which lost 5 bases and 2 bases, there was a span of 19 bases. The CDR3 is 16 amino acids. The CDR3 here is CASSVSGPRSTYEQYF. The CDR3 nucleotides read TGTGCCAGCAGTGTCTCGGGACCCCGAAGTACCTACGAGCAGTACTTC.

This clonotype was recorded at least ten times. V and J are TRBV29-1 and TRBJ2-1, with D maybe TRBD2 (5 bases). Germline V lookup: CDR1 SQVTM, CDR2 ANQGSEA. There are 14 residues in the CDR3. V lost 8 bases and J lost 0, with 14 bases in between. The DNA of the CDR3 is TGCAGCTCCGGCGTCAGCGGCTCCTACAATGAGCAGTTCTTC. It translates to CSSGVSGSYNEQFF.

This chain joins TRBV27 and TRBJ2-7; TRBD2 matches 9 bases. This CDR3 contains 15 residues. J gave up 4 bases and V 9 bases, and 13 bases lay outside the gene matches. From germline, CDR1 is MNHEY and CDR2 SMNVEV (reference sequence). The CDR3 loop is CASRPGLAVVYEQYF. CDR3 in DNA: TGTGCCAGTAGACCGGGACTAGCAGTAGTATACGAGCAGTACTTC.

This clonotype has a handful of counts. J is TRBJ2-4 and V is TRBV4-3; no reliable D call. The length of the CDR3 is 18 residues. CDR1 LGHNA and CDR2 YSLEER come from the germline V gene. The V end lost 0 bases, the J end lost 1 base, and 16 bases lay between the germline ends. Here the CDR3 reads CASSQEVTQTRAKNIQYF. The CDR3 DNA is TGCGCCAGCAGCCAAGAGGTCACCCAAACGCGGGCCAAAAACATTCAGTACTTC.

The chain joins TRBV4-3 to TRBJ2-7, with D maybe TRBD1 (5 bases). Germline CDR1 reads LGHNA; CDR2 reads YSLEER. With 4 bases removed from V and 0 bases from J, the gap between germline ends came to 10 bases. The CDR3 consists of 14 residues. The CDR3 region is CASSPYRSSYEQYF. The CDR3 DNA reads TGCGCCAGCAGCCCATACAGGAGCTCCTACGAGCAGTACTTC.

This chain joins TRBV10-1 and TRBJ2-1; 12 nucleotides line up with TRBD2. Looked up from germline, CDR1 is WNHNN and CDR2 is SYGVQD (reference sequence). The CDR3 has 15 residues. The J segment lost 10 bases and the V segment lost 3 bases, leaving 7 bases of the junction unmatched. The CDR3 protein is CASSDRSSGGAEQFF. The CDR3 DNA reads TGCGCCAGCAGTGATAGGTCTAGCGGGGGGGCCGAGCAGTTCTTC.

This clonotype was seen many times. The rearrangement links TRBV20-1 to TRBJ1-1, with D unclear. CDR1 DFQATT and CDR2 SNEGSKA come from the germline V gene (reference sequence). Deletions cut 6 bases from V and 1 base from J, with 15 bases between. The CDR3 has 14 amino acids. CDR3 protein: CSALQPGQNTEAFF. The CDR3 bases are TGCAGTGCCCTGCAGCCAGGCCAGAACACTGAAGCTTTCTTT.

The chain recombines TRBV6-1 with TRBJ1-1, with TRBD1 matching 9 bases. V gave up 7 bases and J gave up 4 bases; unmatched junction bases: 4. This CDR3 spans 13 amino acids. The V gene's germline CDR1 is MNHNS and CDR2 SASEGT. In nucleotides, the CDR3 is TGTGCCAGCAACAGACAGGGGGGCACTGAAGCTTTCTTT. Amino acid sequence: CASNRQGGTEAFF.

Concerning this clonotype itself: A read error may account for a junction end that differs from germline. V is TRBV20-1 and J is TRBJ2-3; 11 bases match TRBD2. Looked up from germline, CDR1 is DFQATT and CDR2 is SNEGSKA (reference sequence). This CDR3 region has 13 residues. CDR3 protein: CSALAGGPDTKYF. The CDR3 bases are TGCAGTGCTTTAGCGGGAGGGCCGGATACGAAGTATTTT.

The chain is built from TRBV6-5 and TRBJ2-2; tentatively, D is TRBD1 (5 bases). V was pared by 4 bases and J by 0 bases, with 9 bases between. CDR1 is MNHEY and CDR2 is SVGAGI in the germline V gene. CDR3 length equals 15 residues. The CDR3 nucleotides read TGTGCCAGCAGTTCAGGGAATACGAACACCGGGGAGCTGTTTTTT. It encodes CASSSGNTNTGELFF.

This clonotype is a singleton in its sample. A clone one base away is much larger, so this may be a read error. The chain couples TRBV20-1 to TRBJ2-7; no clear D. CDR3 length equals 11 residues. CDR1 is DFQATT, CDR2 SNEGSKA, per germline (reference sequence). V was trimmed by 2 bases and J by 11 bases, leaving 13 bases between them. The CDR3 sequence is CSARSLSEEYF. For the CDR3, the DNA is TGCAGTGCTAGATCTCTGTCAGAGGAGTACTTC.

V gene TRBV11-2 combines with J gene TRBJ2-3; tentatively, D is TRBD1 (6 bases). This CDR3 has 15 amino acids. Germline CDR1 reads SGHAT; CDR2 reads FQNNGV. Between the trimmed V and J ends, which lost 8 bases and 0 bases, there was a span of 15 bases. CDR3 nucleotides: TGTGCCAGCTCCGGACAGTCATCTAGCACAGATACGCAGTATTTT. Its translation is CASSGQSSSTDTQYF.

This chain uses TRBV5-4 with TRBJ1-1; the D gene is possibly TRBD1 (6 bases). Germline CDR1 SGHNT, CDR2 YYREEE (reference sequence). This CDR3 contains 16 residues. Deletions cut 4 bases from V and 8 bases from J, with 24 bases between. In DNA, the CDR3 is TGTGCCAGCAGCAAAGACCCCGGGACACGGGGTTTCGAAGCTTTCTTT. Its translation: CASSKDPGTRGFEAFF.

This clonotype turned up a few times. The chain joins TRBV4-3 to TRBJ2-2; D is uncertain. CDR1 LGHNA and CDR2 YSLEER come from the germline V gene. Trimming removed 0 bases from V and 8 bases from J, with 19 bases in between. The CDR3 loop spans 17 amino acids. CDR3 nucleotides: TGCGCCAGCAGCCAAGAGGGTAGTGGGCTTTTTCGAGGGGAGCTGTTTTTT. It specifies CASSQEGSGLFRGELFF.

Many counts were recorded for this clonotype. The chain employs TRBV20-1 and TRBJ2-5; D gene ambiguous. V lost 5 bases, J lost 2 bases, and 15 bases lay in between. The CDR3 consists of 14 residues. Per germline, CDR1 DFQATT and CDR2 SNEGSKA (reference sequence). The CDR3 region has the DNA TGCAGTGCTCGGAAGACGGGTAGACAAGAGACCCAGTACTTC. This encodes CSARKTGRQETQYF.

CDR3 in amino acids: CASRNDRGRITGANVLTF. CDR3 nucleotide sequence: TGTGCCAGCAGAAACGACAGGGGGCGAATCACGGGGGCCAACGTCCTGACTTTC. The gene calls are TRBV12-3 or TRBV12-4 and TRBJ2-6; 10 nucleotides line up with TRBD1. The CDR3 spans 18 residues. The V gene end was trimmed by 6 bases and the J gene end by 4 bases; junction bases not matched to a gene: 12.

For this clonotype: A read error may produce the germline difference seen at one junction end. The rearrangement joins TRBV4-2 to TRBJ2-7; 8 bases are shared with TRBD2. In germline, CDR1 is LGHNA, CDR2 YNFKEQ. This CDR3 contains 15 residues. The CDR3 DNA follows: TGTGCCAGCAGCCAAGATAGGACTAGCTCCCACGAGCAGTACTTC. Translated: CASSQDRTSSHEQYF.

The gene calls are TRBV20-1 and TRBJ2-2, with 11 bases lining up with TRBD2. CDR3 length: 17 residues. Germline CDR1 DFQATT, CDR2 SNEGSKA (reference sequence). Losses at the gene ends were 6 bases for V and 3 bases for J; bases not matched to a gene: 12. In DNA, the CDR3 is TGCAGTGCCCTCGAGCTAGCGGGAGGTTTGGACACCGGGGAGCTGTTTTTT. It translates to CSALELAGGLDTGELFF.

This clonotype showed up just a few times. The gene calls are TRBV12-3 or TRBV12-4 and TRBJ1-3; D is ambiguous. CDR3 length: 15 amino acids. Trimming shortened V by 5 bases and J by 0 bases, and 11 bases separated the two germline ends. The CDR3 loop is CASSPPGSSGNTIYF. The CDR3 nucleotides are TGTGCCAGCAGTCCCCCCGGGAGCTCTGGAAACACCATATATTTT.

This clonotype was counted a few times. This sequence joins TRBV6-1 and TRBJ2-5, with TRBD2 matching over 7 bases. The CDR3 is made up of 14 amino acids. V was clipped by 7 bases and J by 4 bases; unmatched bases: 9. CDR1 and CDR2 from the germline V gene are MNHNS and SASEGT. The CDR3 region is CASTPEAGRETQYF. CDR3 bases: TGTGCCAGCACTCCCGAAGCGGGACGAGAGACCCAGTACTTC.

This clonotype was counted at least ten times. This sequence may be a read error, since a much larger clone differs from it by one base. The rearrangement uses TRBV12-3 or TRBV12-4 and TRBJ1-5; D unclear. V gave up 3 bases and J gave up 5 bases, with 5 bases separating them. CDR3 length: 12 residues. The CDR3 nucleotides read TGTGCCAGCAGTTTTTCCGATCAGCCCCAGCATTTT. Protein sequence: CASSFSDQPQHF.